This TCR beta chain comes out of a study of cytomegalovirus exposure and HLA in healthy donors. This CDR3 spans 15 amino acids. Germline V gene sequence: CDR1 MDHEN, CDR2 SYDVKM. V was cut by 3 bases and J by 3 bases, with 12 bases left in between. PCR amplification relied on 60 Vbeta primers (plus 13 Jbeta primers). Profiled with immunoSEQ multiplex PCR; TCRdb holds only in-frame clones, not every one. The sample includes about 180,000 clones, 81% seen only once; the top ten take 4% to 5%. This receptor was identified in a woman aged 18-29 years in good health and CMV-seropositive. V is TRBV28 and J is TRBJ1-5; D ambiguous. Input material: PBMCs. CDR3 DNA sequence: TGTGCCAGCAGTTTTTCCACGCGAGCCAATCAGCCCCAGCATTTT. It is translated as CASSFSTRANQPQHF.